The entry below gives a single T cell receptor (beta chain) sequence along with its context. Its matching antigen is unknown. Germline assignment: CDR1 SGHNT and CDR2 YENEEA. J lost 8 bases, V lost 5 bases, and 8 bases had no gene match. The length of the CDR3 is 16 residues. This sample was included in a study of shared clonotypes between healthy human individuals. Findings and limits, study-wide: Sampling covered nothing but blood. Tissue TCR repertoires likely differ from those found in blood. Large sequencing depth failed to make sorted-subset sequencing complete, rarefaction showed. Memory subsets had estimated richness that was generally smaller than that of naive subsets.

Produced via immunoSEQ multiplex PCR; TCRdb's table is partial and in-frame only. The sample contains about 1.1 million clones, 60% to 85% of which appear only once. This chain uses TRBV11-3 with TRBJ2-1; 14 nucleotides line up with TRBD2. This TCR was sampled from a man younger than 30 in good health. Some clones in this sample may be carry-over from other donors' samples. Sequenced material: memory CD4+ T cells from PBMCs. Subset indicated: CD45RA-negative fraction. CDR3 sequence (DNA): TGTGCCAGCAGCCCGACCGGACTAGCGGGAGGTGATGAGCAGTTCTTC. Translation: CASSPTGLAGGDEQFF.